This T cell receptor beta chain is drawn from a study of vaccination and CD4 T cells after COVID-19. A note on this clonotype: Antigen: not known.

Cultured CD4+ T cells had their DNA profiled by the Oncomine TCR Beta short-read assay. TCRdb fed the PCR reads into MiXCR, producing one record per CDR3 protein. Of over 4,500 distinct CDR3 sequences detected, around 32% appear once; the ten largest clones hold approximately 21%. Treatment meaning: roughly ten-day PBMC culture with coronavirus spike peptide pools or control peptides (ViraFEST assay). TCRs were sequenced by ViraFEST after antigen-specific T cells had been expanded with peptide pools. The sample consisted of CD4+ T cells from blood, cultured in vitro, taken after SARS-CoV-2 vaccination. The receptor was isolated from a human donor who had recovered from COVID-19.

This chain's CDR3 is CSVQYTATDTQYF. CDR3 nucleotide sequence: TGCAGTGTACAGTATACAGCGACAGATACGCAGTATTTT. This chain connects TRBV20-1 to TRBJ2-3; no definite D call. CDR1 and CDR2 from the germline V gene are DFQATT and SNEGSKA (reference sequence). Between the trimmed V and J ends, which lost 7 bases and 3 bases, there was a span of 14 bases. The CDR3 sequence is 13 residues long.